The text below deals with one T cell receptor (beta chain). The record originates from a study of cytomegalovirus exposure and HLA in healthy donors. The study ran its PCR with 60 Vbeta and 13 Jbeta primers. Clones were sequenced by immunoSEQ multiplex PCR, and TCRdb holds only the in-frame ones, with some missing. This sample has roughly 100,000 clones, with roughly 78% found just once. The CDR3 is 16 residues long. V dropped 5 bases and J dropped 2 bases, with 16 bases sitting between them. Germline CDR1 and CDR2: ENHRY and SYGVKD. This chain connects TRBV10-3 to TRBJ2-1; D may be TRBD2 (5 bases). Sequencing was done on a sample of PBMCs. The sequence was obtained from a woman aged 40 to 55 in good health and CMV-seronegative. The CDR3 here is CAISPRRGATYNEQFF. Here the CDR3 DNA reads TGTGCCATCAGTCCCCGACGGGGAGCCACCTACAATGAGCAGTTCTTC.